Below, 19 T cell receptor beta chains from the same sample are listed, as sequenced in a study of cytomegalovirus exposure and HLA in healthy donors. Clones were read by immunoSEQ multiplex PCR, and TCRdb kept only the in-frame ones, dropping some. Here the sample spans 150,000 to 200,000 clones, just under 85% being singletons. Sequenced: PBMCs. These receptor sequences come from a man aged 25 to 45 in good health and CMV-seropositive.

The rearrangement links TRBV27 to TRBJ1-2, with D unclear. Germline CDR1 MNHEY, CDR2 SMNVEV (reference sequence). This CDR3 is 14 amino acids long. Trimming cost V 3 bases and J 0 bases, with 8 bases left between them. The CDR3 DNA is TGTGCCAGCAGTTTTGGCGGTGCTAACTATGGCTACACCTTC. This translates into CASSFGGANYGYTF.

This CDR3 is CASSFLLQEAYNEQFF. The CDR3 DNA reads TGTGCCAGCAGCTTCTTGCTCCAGGAAGCCTACAATGAGCAGTTCTTC. The chain combines TRBV11-2 with TRBJ2-1; D is unresolved. This CDR3 spans 16 amino acids. Germline values: CDR1 SGHAT, CDR2 FQNNGV. Between the trimmed V and J ends, which lost 3 bases and 2 bases, there was a span of 14 bases.

The J gene is TRBJ2-7, the V gene TRBV27, with 8 bases fitting TRBD2. The CDR3 consists of 13 residues. J gave up 5 bases and V 4 bases, and 4 bases lay outside the gene matches. From germline, CDR1 is MNHEY and CDR2 SMNVEV (reference sequence). CDR3 DNA sequence: TGTGCCAGCAGTTGGCGGGGGGCGGACGAGCAGTACTTC. Its translation: CASSWRGADEQYF.

The chain is built from TRBV23-1 and TRBJ1-5, with D perhaps TRBD1 (5 bases). TRBV23-1 is designated an ORF whose function remains uncertain. With 8 bases removed from V and 6 bases from J, the gap between germline ends came to 20 bases. The CDR3 consists of 15 residues. The CDR3 here is CASPGGAKAFQPQHF. In DNA, the CDR3 is TGCGCCAGCCCAGGAGGGGCCAAAGCCTTTCAGCCCCAGCATTTT.

The rearrangement uses TRBV7-6 and TRBJ2-5; TRBD2 matches at 7 bases. In germline, CDR1 is SGHVS, CDR2 FNYEAQ. The J segment lost 5 bases and the V segment lost 5 bases, leaving 8 bases of the junction unmatched. The CDR3 spans 14 residues. For the CDR3, the DNA is TGTGCCAGCAGCAAACCTAGCGGTCCGGAGACCCAGTACTTC. Translating it yields CASSKPSGPETQYF.

The chain recombines TRBV9 with TRBJ2-7, with D tentatively TRBD1 (6 bases). The V gene lost 0 bases and the J gene lost 2 bases, with 12 bases spanning the gap. CDR3 length: 15 residues. CDR1 SGDLS and CDR2 YYNGEE come from the germline V gene. CDR3 in DNA: TGTGCCAGCAGCGTAGCTCAGGGGACCGCCTACGAGCAGTACTTC. This codes for CASSVAQGTAYEQYF.

The chain's CDR3 is CASSSLGADSYEQYF. As DNA, the CDR3 is TGTGCCAGCAGTTCCCTGGGGGCAGACTCCTACGAGCAGTACTTC. This chain connects TRBV27 to TRBJ2-7; D is perhaps TRBD1 (6 bases). V shed 4 bases and J shed 0 bases, with 13 bases lying between them. Per germline, CDR1 MNHEY and CDR2 SMNVEV (reference sequence). This CDR3 is 15 amino acids long.

The V and J genes are TRBV15 and TRBJ1-2; D gene ambiguous. The CDR3 spans 14 residues. V was shortened by 5 bases and J by 0 bases, with 10 bases between the two germline ends. Per the germline V gene, CDR1 is LNHNV and CDR2 is YYDKDF (reference sequence). As DNA, the CDR3 is TGTGCCACCAGCCCAAGCCCTACTAACTATGGCTACACCTTC. Amino acid sequence: CATSPSPTNYGYTF.

The chain recombines TRBV27 with TRBJ1-2; no definite D call. The germline V and J ends were trimmed by 3 bases and 3 bases, with 8 bases remaining between them. Germline values: CDR1 MNHEY, CDR2 SMNVEV (reference sequence). CDR3 size: 13 residues. This chain's CDR3 is CASSLEGHYGYTF. In DNA form, the CDR3 reads TGTGCCAGCAGTTTGGAGGGCCACTATGGCTACACCTTC.

The V call is TRBV6-1, the J call TRBJ2-1; possible D gene TRBD2, 5 bases. CDR3 length: 15 amino acids. Germline CDR1 MNHNS, CDR2 SASEGT. The V end was cut by 2 bases, the J end by 2 bases, with 10 bases between. CDR3 bases: TGTGCCAGCAGTGAACATGACGGGGCCTACAATGAGCAGTTCTTC. Encoded protein: CASSEHDGAYNEQFF.

V gene TRBV28 combines with J gene TRBJ1-2; 10 bases are a match to TRBD1. The trim removed 5 bases at V and 5 bases at J, leaving 17 bases unmatched. CDR3 length: 18 residues. The germline V gene encodes CDR1 MDHEN and CDR2 SYDVKM. In DNA, the CDR3 is TGTGCCAGCAGTGGCGGGGAGGCCGGGACAGGGGCGTTTTATGGCTACACCTTC. This codes for CASSGGEAGTGAFYGYTF.

The V gene is TRBV10-3, the J gene TRBJ1-2; the match to TRBD1 covers 9 bases. The germline V gene encodes CDR1 ENHRY and CDR2 SYGVKD. This CDR3 region has 16 residues. V shed 6 bases, J shed 4 bases, and the junction held 12 bases outside the gene matches. CDR3 amino acids: CAISDKQGAPLYGYTF. In nucleotides, the CDR3 is TGTGCCATCAGCGATAAACAGGGGGCGCCCCTCTATGGCTACACCTTC.

The chain employs TRBV6-5 and TRBJ1-2; TRBD1 might be the D (6 bases). From germline, CDR1 is MNHEY and CDR2 SVGAGI. This CDR3 region has 14 residues. Trimming removed 2 bases at V and 7 bases at J, with 14 bases between. CDR3 sequence: CASSYQGPTSGYTF. CDR3 DNA: TGTGCCAGCAGTTACCAGGGGCCGACTTCTGGCTACACCTTC.

V and J are TRBV5-6 and TRBJ2-2; no clear D gene. V shed 0 bases and J shed 1 base, with 10 bases lying between them. The CDR3 has 16 residues. From germline, CDR1 is SGHDT and CDR2 YYEEEE. For the CDR3, the DNA is TGTGCCAGCAGCTTGGTTCCTGTTTGGAACACCGGGGAGCTGTTTTTT. Translation: CASSLVPVWNTGELFF. Full variable domain (rest looked up from reference TRBV5-6 and TRBJ2-2): DAGVTQSPTHLIKTRGQQVTLRCSPKSGHDTVSWYQQALGQGPQFIFQYYEEEERQRGNFPDRFSGHQFPNYSSELNVNALLLGDSALYLCASSLVPVWNTGELFFGEGSRLTVL.

The CDR3, as DNA: TGTGCCAGCTCACAAATTCGACAGGGTGGAAATCAGCCCCAGCATTTT. Its translation: CASSQIRQGGNQPQHF. The chain recombines TRBV18 with TRBJ1-5; 7 bases are shared with TRBD1. With V trimmed by 4 bases and J by 4 bases, 10 bases remained unmatched. The CDR3 sequence is 16 residues long. Germline loops: CDR1 KGHSH, CDR2 LQKENI.

V usage is TRBV7-8 and J usage is TRBJ1-5, with D unresolved. The ends were cut back, 1 base at V and 3 bases at J, with 7 bases in the middle. Germline assignment: CDR1 SGHVS and CDR2 FQNEAQ. This CDR3 has 14 residues. In DNA form, the CDR3 reads TGTGCCAGCAGCTTAGAGAGAACCAATCAGCCCCAGCATTTT. Encoded protein: CASSLERTNQPQHF.

The table lists this clone with a few counts. The chain carries TRBV29-1 and TRBJ2-7, with 8 bases lining up with TRBD1. V dropped 3 bases and J dropped 2; count of bases not matched to a gene: 3. CDR1 is SQVTM and CDR2 is ANQGSEA in the germline V gene. The CDR3 consists of 13 residues. The chain's CDR3 is CSVEGQATYEQYF. The CDR3 nucleotides read TGCAGCGTTGAGGGACAGGCCACCTACGAGCAGTACTTC.

The chain has TRBV30 and TRBJ2-2, with a weak D call TRBD1 (5 bases). CDR1 and CDR2 (germline): GTSNPN, SVGIG (reference sequence). V dropped 0 bases and J dropped 6 bases, with 11 bases sitting between them. This CDR3 spans 14 amino acids. The CDR3 DNA sequence: TGTGCCTGGAGTGTAGTGGACATTGCCGGGGAGCTGTTTTTT. Amino acids: CAWSVVDIAGELFF.

CDR3 coding DNA: TGCGCCAGCAGCCAGGCGGCTCAGGTTGGGAGGGGGACAGATACGCAGTATTTT. Its translation is CASSQAAQVGRGTDTQYF. This rearrangement joins TRBV4-1 to TRBJ2-3, with D perhaps matching TRBD2 (7 bases). In germline, CDR1 is MGHRA, CDR2 YSYEKL. The CDR3 spans 18 residues. V lost 3 bases and J 3 bases, leaving 22 bases between the germline ends.